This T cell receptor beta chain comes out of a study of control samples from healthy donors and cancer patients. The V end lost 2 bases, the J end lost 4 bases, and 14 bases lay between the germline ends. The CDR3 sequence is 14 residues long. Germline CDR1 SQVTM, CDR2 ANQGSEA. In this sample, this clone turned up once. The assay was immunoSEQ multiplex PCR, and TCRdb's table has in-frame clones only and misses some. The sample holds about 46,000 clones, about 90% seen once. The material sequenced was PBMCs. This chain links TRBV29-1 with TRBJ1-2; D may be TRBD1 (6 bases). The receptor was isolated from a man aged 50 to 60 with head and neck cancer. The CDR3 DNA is TGCAGCGTTGAACTTACTGGGGGCGGCTATGGCTACACCTTC. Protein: CSVELTGGGYGYTF. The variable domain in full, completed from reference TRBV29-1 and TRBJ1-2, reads SAVISQKPSRDICQRGTSLTIQCQVDSQVTMMFWYRQQPGQSLTLIATANQGSEATYESGFVIDKFPISRPNLTFSTLTVSNMSPEDSSIYLCSVELTGGGYGYTFGSGTRLTVV.